A selection of T cell receptor beta chains follows, all from one sample in a study of blood T cell repertoires in COVID-19. Using immunoSEQ multiplex PCR, the repertoire was profiled, and TCRdb retains in-frame clones only, with some absent. The sample has more than 300,000 clones; 89% are singletons. The sample comprised PBMCs or T cells enriched from blood (not recorded which). These receptors came from a woman younger than 45 who had recovered from COVID-19. Both conserved end residues are part of each CDR3. The order of the fields is V gene, CDR3 length, D gene, J gene, clone size, CDR3 protein, CDR3 DNA. The D gene is left open where the match is weak. Not every row has a clone size; where given, it reads once, few, many or a size class.

>TRBV19|16|.|TRBJ2-7|.
CASSPADLAYRYEQYF
TGTGCCAGTAGTCCGGCCGACCTAGCGTATCGCTACGAGCAGTACTTC
>TRBV7-9|11|.|TRBJ2-7|.
CASSLLNEQYF
TGTGCCAGCAGCTTACTTAATGAGCAGTACTTC
>TRBV7-7|14|TRBD2|TRBJ2-2|.
CASSPLAEGGELFF
TGTGCTAGCAGCCCCCTAGCGGAAGGCGGGGAGCTGTTTTTT
>TRBV4-1|17|TRBD2|TRBJ2-1|.
CASSQVGRSGRWNEQFF
TGCGCCAGCAGCCAAGTCGGTCGCAGCGGGAGGTGGAATGAGCAGTTCTTC
>TRBV7-9|16|.|TRBJ2-1|.
CASSLTDYFTYNEQFF
TGTGCCAGCAGCTTAACAGACTATTTCACCTACAATGAGCAGTTCTTC
>TRBV19|15|.|TRBJ1-3|.
CASSIGGGSGNTIYF
TGTGCCAGTAGTATAGGAGGGGGCTCTGGAAACACCATATATTTT
>TRBV19|17|TRBD2|TRBJ2-5|.
CASSIASGSDGEETQYF
TGTGCCAGTAGTATCGCTAGCGGGAGTGATGGGGAAGAGACCCAGTACTTC
>TRBV5-1|14|TRBD1|TRBJ1-1|.
CASRIGQGDTEAFF
TGCGCCAGCAGGATAGGACAGGGCGACACTGAAGCTTTCTTT
>TRBV5-6|15|.|TRBJ2-7|few
CASSTARGFKYEQYF
TGTGCCAGCAGCACTGCCCGAGGCTTTAAATACGAGCAGTACTTC
>TRBV30|16|.|TRBJ2-2|.
CAWSVQAGSNTGELFF
TGTGCCTGGAGTGTACAAGCGGGTTCGAACACCGGGGAGCTGTTTTTT
>TRBV24-1|19|TRBD1|TRBJ2-1|.
CATSAVGQGATASYNEQFF
TGTGCCACCAGTGCCGTGGGACAGGGGGCCACCGCATCCTACAATGAGCAGTTCTTC
>TRBV4-1|14|.|TRBJ1-6|.
CASSQGQIFRALHF
TGCGCCAGCAGCCAAGGACAGATATTTCGGGCCCTCCACTTT
>TRBV28|15|TRBD2|TRBJ2-7|once
CASSTTSGSSYEQYF
TGTGCCAGCAGCACTACTAGCGGGAGCTCCTACGAGCAGTACTTC
>TRBV5-3|14|.|TRBJ1-6|.
CARTGGRPNSPLHF
TGTGCCAGAACAGGAGGCAGGCCCAATTCACCCCTCCACTTT
>TRBV19|14|.|TRBJ2-5|.
CASSGGAEWETQYF
TGTGCCAGTAGTGGGGGGGCGGAGTGGGAGACCCAGTACTTC
>TRBV12-3/TRBV12-4|13|.|TRBJ2-1|.
CASSPYTDNEQFF
TGTGCCAGCAGTCCTTACACCGACAATGAGCAGTTCTTC
>TRBV3-1/TRBV3-2|14|.|TRBJ2-7|.
CASSQASSAFPQYF
TGTGCCAGCAGCCAAGCCTCTAGCGCGTTTCCCCAGTACTTC
>TRBV20-1|14|.|TRBJ2-3|.
CSASTRTSTDTQYF
TGCAGTGCTAGTACGCGGACTAGCACAGATACGCAGTATTTT
>TRBV6-1|14|.|TRBJ1-5|.
CASSDFSGNQPQHF
TGTGCCAGCAGTGATTTCAGTGGCAATCAGCCCCAGCATTTT
>TRBV6-5|14|.|TRBJ1-4|.
CASSLDRLGEKLFF
TGTGCCAGCAGTCTTGACAGGTTAGGGGAAAAACTGTTTTTT
>TRBV23-1|15|.|TRBJ1-5|.
CASSQLQVMDQPQHF
TGCGCCAGCAGTCAATTACAGGTTATGGATCAGCCCCAGCATTTT
>TRBV4-1|21|.|TRBJ2-7|few
CASSQLPLRVGGTREGSEQYF
TGCGCCAGCAGCCAATTACCCCTCCGTGTGGGGGGGACACGAGAGGGTAGCGAGCAGTACTTC
>TRBV19|13|.|TRBJ1-2|.
CASRVSGDIGYTF
TGTGCCAGTAGGGTATCGGGGGATATAGGCTACACCTTC
>TRBV4-2|18|.|TRBJ1-5|.
CASSQDYVAFGGNQPQHF
TGTGCCAGCAGCCAAGATTACGTAGCGTTCGGTGGAAATCAGCCCCAGCATTTT
>TRBV11-3|14|.|TRBJ2-1|.
CASSIRPSSSEQFF
TGTGCCAGCAGCATACGCCCCTCATCCAGTGAGCAGTTCTTC
>TRBV4-2|15|.|TRBJ1-1|.
CASSQVVNMNTEAFF
TGTGCCAGCAGCCAAGTTGTGAACATGAACACTGAAGCTTTCTTT
>TRBV27|14|TRBD1|TRBJ2-7|.
CASSLGQGAHEQYF
TGTGCCAGCAGTCTGGGACAGGGGGCCCACGAGCAGTACTTC
>TRBV6-5|12|TRBD2|TRBJ2-7|.
CASSWTSGEQYF
TGTGCCAGCAGTTGGACTAGCGGCGAGCAGTACTTC
>TRBV27|14|TRBD1|TRBJ1-1|.
CASRTGGMFTEAFF
TGTGCCAGCAGGACAGGGGGTATGTTCACTGAAGCTTTCTTT
>TRBV5-8|14|.|TRBJ1-1|once
CASSKLRVDTEAFF
TGTGCCAGCAGCAAATTGAGGGTGGACACTGAAGCTTTCTTT
>TRBV27|12|.|TRBJ2-3|once
CASSLVGNTQYF
TGTGCCAGCAGTTTAGTCGGGAATACGCAGTATTTT
>TRBV19|16|TRBD2|TRBJ2-3|.
CASSIGATSGTDTQYF
TGTGCCAGTAGTATTGGGGCGACTAGCGGCACAGATACGCAGTATTTT
>TRBV30|11|TRBD2|TRBJ2-1|once
CAWSGAGGPFF
TGTGCCTGGAGTGGTGCGGGAGGGCCCTTCTTC
>TRBV29-1|12|TRBD1|TRBJ1-5|.
CSAGQVDQPQHF
TGCAGCGCAGGACAGGTGGATCAGCCCCAGCATTTT
>TRBV5-6|19|TRBD1|TRBJ2-1|.
CASSSLHTTGGVFWNEQFF
TGTGCCAGCAGCTCCTTACATACAACAGGGGGCGTTTTCTGGAATGAGCAGTTCTTC
>TRBV7-9|15|TRBD2|TRBJ2-7|.
CASSSGTSGPREQYF
TGTGCCAGCAGTTCCGGGACTAGCGGTCCCCGCGAGCAGTACTTC
>TRBV19|13|.|TRBJ1-1|.
CASSLPPTAEAFF
TGTGCCAGTAGCCTTCCCCCCACAGCTGAAGCTTTCTTT
>TRBV27|13|.|TRBJ1-1|.
CASLQYGETEAFF
TGTGCCAGCCTTCAATACGGGGAGACTGAAGCTTTCTTT
>TRBV7-9|14|.|TRBJ1-4|.
CASSQYELNEKLFF
TGTGCCAGCAGCCAATACGAACTGAATGAAAAACTGTTTTTT
>TRBV20-1|11|TRBD1|TRBJ1-1|.
CSARDRDEAFF
TGCAGTGCTAGGGACAGGGATGAAGCTTTCTTT
>TRBV6-1|15|.|TRBJ1-1|.
CASSEGQPVNTEAFF
TGTGCCAGCAGTGAAGGACAGCCTGTGAACACTGAAGCTTTCTTT